Here is one T cell receptor beta chain with its context. The sample comes from a study of blood T cell repertoires in COVID-19. Whole-study context: The origin of the acute and convalescent COVID-19 samples was the United States, Italy and Spain. Sources were T cells, B-cell-depleted T cells, or PBMCs; the material itself was cDNA or gDNA.

Authors' processing steps: By means of reference gene primer amplification, nucleated cell counts were estimated. Here immunoSEQ multiplex PCR was the method, and the copy in TCRdb shows in-frame clones only, minus some. V and J calls and clone size come straight from that table; D and trimming were deduced from the DNA. The sample yields more than 60,000 clones, roughly nine tenths seen once. The sequenced sample was peripheral blood. The TCR was taken from an elderly woman with active or convalescent COVID-19.

The CDR3 region is CASSVEGYGYTF. The CDR3 DNA is TGTGCCAGCTCGGTAGAGGGTTATGGCTACACCTTC. This chain uses TRBV18 with TRBJ1-2; unclear D gene. This CDR3 contains 12 residues. Germline V gene lookup returns CDR1 KGHSH and CDR2 LQKENI. Trimming removed 6 bases at V and 5 bases at J, with 10 bases between.